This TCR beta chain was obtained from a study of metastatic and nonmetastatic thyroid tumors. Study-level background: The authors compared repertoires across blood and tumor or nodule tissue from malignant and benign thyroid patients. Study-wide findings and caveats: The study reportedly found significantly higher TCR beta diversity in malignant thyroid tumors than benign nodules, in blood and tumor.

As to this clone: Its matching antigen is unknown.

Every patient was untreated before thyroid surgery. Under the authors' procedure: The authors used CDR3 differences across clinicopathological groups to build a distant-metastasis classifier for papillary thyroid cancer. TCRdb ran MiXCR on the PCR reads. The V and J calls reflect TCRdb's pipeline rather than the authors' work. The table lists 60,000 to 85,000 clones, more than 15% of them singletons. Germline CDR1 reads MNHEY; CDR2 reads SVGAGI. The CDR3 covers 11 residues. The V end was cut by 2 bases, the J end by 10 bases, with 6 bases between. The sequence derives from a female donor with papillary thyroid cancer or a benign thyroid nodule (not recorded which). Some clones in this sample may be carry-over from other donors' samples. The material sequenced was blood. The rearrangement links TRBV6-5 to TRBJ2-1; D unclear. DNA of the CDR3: TGTGCCAGCAGTTACATTGGAGAGCAGTTCTTC. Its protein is CASSYIGEQFF.